These 8 T cell receptor beta chains originate from one sample sequenced in a study of T cell responses to AZD1222 COVID-19 vaccine. Assay: immunoSEQ multiplex PCR; the TCRdb copy retains only in-frame clones and omits some. The sample lists roughly 120,000 clones; 94% were seen once. Sequencing used peripheral blood, obtained on day 0 of AZD1222 vaccination. These receptors came from an adult in good health.

The chain couples TRBV7-9 to TRBJ2-2; TRBD2 might be the D (6 bases). V gave up 5 bases and J gave up 5 bases, with 21 bases separating them. Per germline, CDR1 SEHNR and CDR2 FQNEAQ (reference sequence). This CDR3 spans 17 amino acids. The CDR3 here is CASSPRGGTLPTGELFF. CDR3 DNA sequence: TGTGCCAGCAGCCCGAGGGGAGGAACTCTACCGACCGGGGAGCTGTTTTTT.

The chain employs TRBV28 and TRBJ1-1; D is ambiguous. CDR3 size: 15 residues. Trimming shortened V by 6 bases and J by 0 bases, and 14 bases separated the two germline ends. CDR1 and CDR2 from the germline V gene are MDHEN and SYDVKM. CDR3 sequence reads: CASRRTGVMNTEAFF. CDR3 coding DNA: TGTGCCAGCAGGCGAACTGGAGTCATGAACACTGAAGCTTTCTTT.

The chain combines TRBV11-2 with TRBJ2-5; D is unresolved. Germline CDR1 is SGHAT and CDR2 is FQNNGV. The CDR3 spans 13 residues. V was shortened by 4 bases and J by 1 base, with 7 bases between the two germline ends. The CDR3 loop reads CASSSHLQETQYF. The DNA for the CDR3 is TGTGCCAGCAGCTCCCACCTCCAAGAGACCCAGTACTTC.

The chain links TRBV6-5 to TRBJ1-2, with 9 bases fitting TRBD1. The CDR3 is 15 amino acids. Germline trimming cut 7 bases from V and 8 bases from J; bases unmatched to any gene: 14. Germline values: CDR1 MNHEY, CDR2 SVGAGI. The CDR3 reads CASTKSDRGRIGYTF. The CDR3 bases are TGTGCCAGCACCAAATCGGACAGGGGAAGGATCGGCTACACCTTC.

The rearrangement uses TRBV4-1 and TRBJ2-7; D is uncertain. Looked up from germline, CDR1 is MGHRA and CDR2 is YSYEKL. The CDR3 length is 14 residues. V was cut by 3 bases and J by 4 bases, with 13 bases left in between. CDR3 protein: CASSQNELSYEQYF. The CDR3 region has the DNA TGCGCCAGCAGCCAGAACGAATTATCGTACGAGCAGTACTTC.

This sequence joins TRBV13 and TRBJ1-2; a possible D gene is TRBD1 (6 bases). Germline-derived CDR1 and CDR2 are PRHDT and FYEKMQ (reference sequence). The CDR3 runs 14 residues. V shed 3 bases and J shed 4 bases, with 12 bases lying between them. The CDR3 is CASSLNRVSYGYTF. The DNA of the CDR3 is TGTGCCAGCAGCTTGAACAGGGTGAGCTATGGCTACACCTTC.

This rearrangement joins TRBV7-2 to TRBJ2-3, with 11 bases aligning to TRBD2. After removal of 2 bases from V and 6 bases from J, the junction contained 10 bases not matched to a gene. The germline V gene encodes CDR1 SGHTA and CDR2 FQGNSA. This CDR3 spans 17 amino acids. In nucleotides, the CDR3 is TGTGCCAGCAGCTTAACCTTTAGCGGGAGGGCCGGGGATACGCAGTATTTT. This translates into CASSLTFSGRAGDTQYF.

This clone was observed a few times. This chain uses TRBV7-9 with TRBJ2-7; D gene unclear. The V gene's germline CDR1 is SEHNR and CDR2 FQNEAQ (reference sequence). V lost 1 base and J lost 4, with 8 bases in between. This CDR3 contains 13 residues. The CDR3: CASSLEAGYEQYF. CDR3 in DNA: TGTGCCAGCAGCTTAGAGGCCGGGTACGAGCAGTACTTC.